This TCR beta chain was documented in a study of T cells in localized non-small cell lung cancer. This clone was counted only a few times. Antigen: not known. Assay used: immunoSEQ multiplex PCR; TCRdb lists only in-frame clones, some missing. The sample gives over 40,000 clones, over 80% of which show up once; about 15% is in the top ten. Study-wide points: Sequencing, confined to only one tumor region, leaves heterogeneity possible. Longer overall survival was seen with higher T cell density measured in blood. Out of the top 100 tumor clones, a median 57 were seen in adjacent lung.

The receptor's source is a man aged 40 to 70 with stage III lung adenocarcinoma. The sample consisted of peripheral blood mononuclear cells, taken before any cancer treatment.

For the CDR3, the DNA is TGCGCCAGCAGCTTGCAGGGGAATACTGAAGCTTTCTTT. Protein: CASSLQGNTEAFF. V is TRBV5-1 and J is TRBJ1-1, with a possible D match to TRBD1 (6 bases). Trimming cost V 1 base and J 5 bases, with 9 bases left between them. The germline CDR1 and CDR2 sequences are SGHRS and YFSETQ. This CDR3 contains 13 residues.